The TCR beta chain under discussion was sequenced for a study of siplizumab effects on memory and regulatory T cells (dated by TCRdb to the late 2010s). Regarding the study in general: The study examined how the anti-CD2 antibody siplizumab affects alloreactive T-cell subsets in allogeneic mixed lymphocyte reactions built from human PBMCs. Study-wide conclusions, independent of this receptor: The cumulative frequency of alloreactive sequences traceable to unstimulated CD4+ memory T cells was significantly reduced by siplizumab. For roughly 75-97% of proliferating CD4+ or CD8+ clones, no naive or memory phenotype could be assigned. Of the alloreactive CD4+ clones that could be mapped, the Treg-derived share averaged approximately 67% with siplizumab compared with around 27% in control reactions. Because sequences below about 10^-5 frequency were poorly captured, only a minor fraction of alloreactive clones could be mapped to unstimulated subsets. The suppressive function of proliferating Tregs from siplizumab cultures was not functionally confirmed. Compared with memory T cells, unstimulated naive T cells appeared more diverse, and naive cells seemed to make a substantial contribution to the alloresponse.

TCRbeta CDR3 sequencing was performed on sorted unstimulated T cells and on proliferating T cells recovered from mixed lymphocyte reactions. Fresh whole blood from approximately ten HLA-typed healthy donors was used to isolate PBMCs. To map where alloreactive clones came from, unstimulated CD4+ non-regulatory T cells were FACS-sorted. As regards this clone: The specificity of this receptor is unknown. Base qualities are not at hand, and no much larger clone is one base apart.

The CDR3, cysteine through phenylalanine, is 17 amino acids long. Kept here is only the CDR3 DNA, which spans 51 bases and is read in frame from base 1. CDR1 and CDR2 are read off the germline V gene as SGHRS and YFSETQ. Trimming takes 0 bases off V and 0 bases off J; junction bases not matched to a gene: 6. Library preparation used the immunoSEQ multiplex PCR assay. About 10^5 TCR templates per sample were assayed by the deep sequencing platform. Genomic DNA extracted from sorted T cells was the material used for TCRbeta CDR3 sequencing. Regarding the original processing steps: The R programming language was used for clonal analysis of the TCRbeta CDR3 data. Unstimulated samples were compared with post-reaction CFSE-low samples to define alloreactive CD4+ and CD8+ clones. Regulatory or non-regulatory origin was assigned to alloreactive CD4+ clones by matching of sequences to sorted unstimulated Treg and non-Treg repertoires. The table comes from immuneACCESS by way of TCRdb, which keeps in-frame sequences with V and J called. Part of the clones is missing from these tables; in studies checked, under half for an unresolved V gene and the rest for unknown reasons. V, J and clone size derive from that table, while D and trimming were established from the DNA sequence. This sample holds around 100,000 clones; approximately 94% were observed only once. Approximately 1.3% of the sample belongs to the ten largest clones.

This receptor was taken from a human donor in good health. The chain is assembled from TRBV5-1 and TRBJ1-3; TRBD1 lines up with 7 middle nucleotides. Sequenced sample: non-Treg CD4+ T cells sorted from blood. The sample's cell subset or site label is to be understood as: FACS-sorted unstimulated CD4+ non-regulatory T cells. The nucleotides are TGCGCCAGCAGCTTGGGACAGGGTTTTTTCTCTGGAAACACCATATATTTT. This codes for CASSLGQGFFSGNTIYF.